This passage covers 19 T cell receptor beta chains from one sample sequenced in a study of fetal regulatory T cell absence and autoimmunity. Measured with immunoSEQ multiplex PCR; TCRdb has only the in-frame clones, and not every one. The table shows just over 45,000 clones, with about 79% occurring only once. Sequencing input: cord blood. The receptors stem from a newborn boy with IPEX syndrome.

V usage is TRBV9 and J usage is TRBJ2-2, with a possible D match to TRBD1 (5 bases). CDR1 and CDR2 (germline): SGDLS, YYNGEE. The CDR3 runs 15 residues. V was cut by 2 bases and J by 4 bases, with 12 bases left in between. DNA for the CDR3: TGTGCCAGCAGCGTGACGACAGAACCCACCGGGGAGCTGTTTTTT. Its translation: CASSVTTEPTGELFF. The full variable domain, rest sourced from reference TRBV9 and TRBJ2-2, is DSGVTQTPKHLITATGQRVTLRCSPRSGDLSVYWYQQSLDQGLQFLIQYYNGEERAKGNILERFSAQQFPDLHSELNLSSLELGDSALYFCASSVTTEPTGELFFGEGSRLTVL.

The gene calls are TRBV11-3 and TRBJ2-7; the match to TRBD2 covers 11 bases. This CDR3 spans 14 amino acids. V shed 3 bases, J shed 2 bases, and the junction held 0 bases outside the gene matches. Germline CDR1 is SGHNT and CDR2 is YENEEA. CDR3 DNA sequence: TGTGCCAGCAGCTTGACTAGCGGGGCCTACGAGCAGTACTTC. Protein: CASSLTSGAYEQYF.

A note on this clone: The junction differs from germline at one of its ends, possibly a read error. Within the sample, other DNA sequences also encode this same CDR3. The rearrangement joins TRBV4-3 to TRBJ1-6, with 7 bases matching TRBD1. This CDR3 comprises 15 residues. Germline V gene sequence: CDR1 LGHNA, CDR2 YSLEER. In nucleotides, the CDR3 is TGCGCCAGCAGCCAAGATTTGACAGGGAATTCACCCCTCCATTTT. It encodes CASSQDLTGNSPLHF.

This clone was seen a few times. V usage is TRBV11-2 and J usage is TRBJ2-2; a weak D match, TRBD2 (5 bases). Trimming took off 6 bases at V and 6 bases at J, with 8 bases between the two ends. This CDR3 is built from 12 residues. Germline lookup yields CDR1 SGHAT and CDR2 FQNNGV. As DNA, the CDR3 is TGTGCCAGCAGTCTAGCCTCCGGGGAGCTGTTTTTT. Protein: CASSLASGELFF.

This clone was picked up one time. The chain uses TRBV11-2 and TRBJ2-2; D remains ambiguous. The CDR3 totals 16 residues. V lost 5 bases and J lost 0, with 13 bases in between. From germline, CDR1 is SGHAT and CDR2 FQNNGV. This CDR3 reads CASSRSRITNTGELFF. CDR3 sequence (DNA): TGTGCCAGCAGCCGTAGCAGGATCACGAACACCGGGGAGCTGTTTTTT. Looking up the rest from reference TRBV11-2 and TRBJ2-2 gives the full variable domain: EAGVAQSPRYKIIEKRQSVAFWCNPISGHATLYWYQQILGQGPKLLIQFQNNGVVDDSQLPKDRFSAERLKGVDSTLKIQPAKLEDSAVYLCASSRSRITNTGELFFGEGSRLTVL.

The chain links TRBV6-5 to TRBJ1-2; D not certain. The CDR3 consists of 14 residues. The V end lost 0 bases, the J end lost 8 bases, and 13 bases lay between the germline ends. Germline loops: CDR1 MNHEY, CDR2 SVGAGI. The CDR3: CASSYSRSLSGYTF. The CDR3 DNA reads TGTGCCAGCAGTTACTCGAGGAGTTTGAGCGGCTACACCTTC.

The chain employs TRBV19 and TRBJ2-5, with D possibly being TRBD1 or TRBD2 (6 bases each). The V gene's germline CDR1 is LNHDA and CDR2 SQIVND (reference sequence). CDR3 length: 14 amino acids. The germline V and J ends were trimmed by 6 bases and 4 bases, with 15 bases remaining between them. CDR3: CASSLARGGETQYF. The DNA for the CDR3 is TGTGCCAGTAGCCTCGCCAGGGGAGGAGAGACCCAGTACTTC.

The genes are TRBV4-3 and TRBJ1-1; tentatively, D is TRBD1 (6 bases). Deletions cut 1 base from V and 2 bases from J, with 14 bases between. CDR1 is LGHNA, CDR2 YSLEER, per germline. The CDR3 is 16 amino acids. Here the CDR3 reads CASSQVAGALNTEAFF. CDR3 nucleotide sequence: TGCGCCAGCAGCCAAGTGGCAGGGGCACTCAACACTGAAGCTTTCTTT.

The chain is built from TRBV30 and TRBJ1-1; a weak D match, TRBD1 (5 bases). This CDR3 is built from 15 residues. Germline-derived CDR1 and CDR2 are GTSNPN and SVGIG (reference sequence). The ends were cut back, 4 bases at V and 4 bases at J, with 19 bases in the middle. In DNA form, the CDR3 reads TGTGCCTGGACGGGACGGGGGGACTGGAGCACTGAAGCTTTCTTT. Translated: CAWTGRGDWSTEAFF.

The rearrangement uses TRBV5-6 and TRBJ2-5; no reliable D call. V lost 4 bases, J lost 3 bases, and 4 bases lay in between. The CDR3 sequence is 11 residues long. Germline V CDR1 and CDR2: SGHDT, YYEEEE. The CDR3 coding sequence is TGTGCCAGCAGCAAAGAAGAGACCCAGTACTTC. This gives the protein CASSKEETQYF.

This chain joins TRBV19 and TRBJ1-4; D is ambiguous. The CDR3 totals 15 residues. With 5 bases removed from V and 0 bases from J, the gap between germline ends came to 10 bases. CDR1 LNHDA and CDR2 SQIVND come from the germline V gene (reference sequence). This CDR3 is CASSVSLSTNEKLFF. In nucleotides, the CDR3 is TGTGCCAGTAGTGTTAGTCTTTCAACTAATGAAAAACTGTTTTTT. The full variable domain, rest sourced from reference TRBV19 and TRBJ1-4, is DGGITQSPKYLFRKEGQNVTLSCEQNLNHDAMYWYRQDPGQGLRLIYYSQIVNDFQKGDIAEGYSVSREKKESFPLTVTSAQKNPTAFYLCASSVSLSTNEKLFFGSGTQLSVL.

V gene TRBV5-6 combines with J gene TRBJ2-3; D is unclear. Trimming shortened V by 0 bases and J by 1 base, and 9 bases separated the two germline ends. CDR1 and CDR2 (germline): SGHDT, YYEEEE. CDR3 length: 15 amino acids. The chain's CDR3 is CASSLALQGTDTQYF. CDR3 bases: TGTGCCAGCAGCTTGGCTCTCCAGGGCACAGATACGCAGTATTTT.

The gene calls are TRBV12-2 and TRBJ2-3. TRBV12-2 is shown as a pseudogene. This CDR3 spans 16 amino acids. CDR3 loop: CASRLALRAGTDTQYF. CDR3 bases: TGTGCAAGTCGCTTAGCGCTCCGGGCGGGCACAGATACGCAGTATTTT.

The rearrangement joins TRBV18 to TRBJ1-1; TRBD1 agrees at 9 bases. CDR3 length: 15 amino acids. Germline assignment: CDR1 KGHSH and CDR2 LQKENI. After removal of 2 bases from V and 4 bases from J, the junction contained 5 bases not matched to a gene. CDR3 residues: CASSPDTGGVTEAFF. DNA of the CDR3: TGTGCCAGCTCACCAGATACAGGGGGCGTCACTGAAGCTTTCTTT.

The chain recombines TRBV11-2 with TRBJ2-5, with 15 bases identical to TRBD2. The CDR3 totals 16 residues. Germline V gene sequence: CDR1 SGHAT, CDR2 FQNNGV. With 4 bases clipped from V and 5 bases from J, the junction kept 5 bases outside the gene matches. The CDR3 reads CASSSGLAGGRETQYF. CDR3 DNA: TGTGCCAGCAGCTCGGGACTAGCGGGGGGCAGGGAGACCCAGTACTTC.

This chain links TRBV7-9 with TRBJ2-1; TRBD2 matches 12 bases. J lost 12 bases, V lost 5 bases, and 20 bases had no gene match. CDR1 and CDR2 from the germline V gene are SEHNR and FQNEAQ (reference sequence). The CDR3 spans 18 residues. The CDR3 bases are TGTGCCAGCAGCCCAACGGCTAGCGGGGGGGTAACCAATGAGGTGCAGTTCTTC. This translates into CASSPTASGGVTNEVQFF.

This chain connects TRBV13 to TRBJ2-3, with 8 bases lining up with TRBD1. The CDR3 loop spans 16 amino acids. Germline V gene lookup returns CDR1 PRHDT and CDR2 FYEKMQ (reference sequence). Germline trimming cut 0 bases from V and 0 bases from J; bases unmatched to any gene: 2. The CDR3 region has the DNA TGTGCCAGCAGCTTAGGTGGACAGGGTAGCACAGATACGCAGTATTTT. Its translation: CASSLGGQGSTDTQYF. Full variable domain (rest looked up from reference TRBV13 and TRBJ2-3): AAGVIQSPRHLIKEKRETATLKCYPIPRHDTVYWYQQGPGQDPQFLISFYEKMQSDKGSIPDRFSAQQFSDYHSELNMSSLELGDSALYFCASSLGGQGSTDTQYFGPGTRLTVL.

This clone was detected only once. This sequence joins TRBV6-6 and TRBJ1-4; 9 nucleotides match TRBD1. Germline trimming cut 4 bases from V and 4 bases from J; bases unmatched to any gene: 4. CDR3 length equals 15 residues. Germline lookup yields CDR1 MNHNY and CDR2 SVGAGI (reference sequence). The CDR3 loop reads CASSWTGAFNEKLFF. CDR3 nucleotides: TGTGCCAGCAGTTGGACAGGGGCTTTTAATGAAAAACTGTTTTTT.

The J gene is TRBJ1-1, the V gene TRBV5-1; D is possibly TRBD1 (6 bases). Germline values: CDR1 SGHRS, CDR2 YFSETQ. The CDR3 is 14 amino acids. Trimming left V 3 bases short and J 6 bases short, with 15 bases between. CDR3 DNA sequence: TGCGCCAGCAGCTCCTCTCCGGGACACCCTGAAGCTTTCTTT. This translates into CASSSSPGHPEAFF.